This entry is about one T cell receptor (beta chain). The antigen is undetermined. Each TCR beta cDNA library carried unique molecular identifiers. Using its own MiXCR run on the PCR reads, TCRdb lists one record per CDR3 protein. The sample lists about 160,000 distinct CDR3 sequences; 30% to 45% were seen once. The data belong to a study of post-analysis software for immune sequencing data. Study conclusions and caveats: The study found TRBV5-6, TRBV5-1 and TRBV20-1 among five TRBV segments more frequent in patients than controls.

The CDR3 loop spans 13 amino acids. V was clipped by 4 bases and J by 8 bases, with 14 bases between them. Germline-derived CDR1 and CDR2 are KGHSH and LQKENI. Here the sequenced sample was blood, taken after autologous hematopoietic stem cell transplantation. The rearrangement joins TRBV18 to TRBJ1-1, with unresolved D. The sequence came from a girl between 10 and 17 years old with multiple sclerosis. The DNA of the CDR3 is TGTGCCAGCTCACTCCAGTCAGTCGGGGAAGCTTTCTTT. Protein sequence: CASSLQSVGEAFF.